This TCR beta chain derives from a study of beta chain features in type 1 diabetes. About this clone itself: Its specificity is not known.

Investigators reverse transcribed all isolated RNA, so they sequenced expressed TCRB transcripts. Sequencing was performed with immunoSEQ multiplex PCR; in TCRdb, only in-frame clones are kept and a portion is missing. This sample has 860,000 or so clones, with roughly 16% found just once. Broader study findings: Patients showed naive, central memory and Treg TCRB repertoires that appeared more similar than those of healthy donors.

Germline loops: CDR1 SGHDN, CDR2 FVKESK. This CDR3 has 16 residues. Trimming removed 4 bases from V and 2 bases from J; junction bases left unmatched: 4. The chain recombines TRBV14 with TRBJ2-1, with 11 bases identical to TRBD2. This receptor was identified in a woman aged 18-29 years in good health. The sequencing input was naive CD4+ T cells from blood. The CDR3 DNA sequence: TGTGCCAGCAGCCGCAGGGGACTAGCGGCCTACAATGAGCAGTTCTTC. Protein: CASSRRGLAAYNEQFF.